Listed below are T cell receptor beta chains from one sample, sequenced in a study of metastatic and nonmetastatic thyroid tumors. MiXCR was used by TCRdb to re-call the PCR reads. The profile shows 45,000 to 60,000 clones, approximately 19% of them singletons. The sample consisted of blood. Receptors originate from a female donor with papillary thyroid cancer or a benign thyroid nodule (not recorded which). Some clones in this sample may be carry-over from other donors' samples. The CDR3 runs from the conserved cysteine through the conserved F or W. The D gene is left open where the match is weak. Clone size appears in some rows only: once, few, many, or a class for an expanded clone.

v_gene	d_gene	abundance	len	j_gene	CDR3nt	CDR3aa
TRBV20-1	-	many	13	TRBJ1-5	TGCAGTGCTAGGCGGTCGGAGTATCAGCCCCAGCATTTT	CSARRSEYQPQHF
TRBV7-9	-	-	14	TRBJ2-1	TGTGCCAGCAGCTTACCCGAGAGGCGTAATGAGCAGTTCTTC	CASSLPERRNEQFF
TRBV28	-	many	14	TRBJ2-1	TGTGCCAGCAGTTTATACAGAAACTACAATGAGCAGTTCTTC	CASSLYRNYNEQFF
TRBV20-1	TRBD1	many	17	TRBJ1-5	TGCAGTGCTAGAGGCGAACAGGGGGCTTTGAGCAATCAGCCCCAGCATTTT	CSARGEQGALSNQPQHF
TRBV12-3/TRBV12-4	-	-	14	TRBJ1-1	TGTGCCAGCAGGAAGACCGCCGTTGACACTGAAGCTTTCTTT	CASRKTAVDTEAFF
TRBV5-8	-	many	16	TRBJ2-6	TGTGCCAGCAGCTTGGGCAGGGGCTCTGGGGCCAACGTCCTGACTTTC	CASSLGRGSGANVLTF
TRBV4-3	TRBD1	many	19	TRBJ2-6	TGCGCCAGCAGCCAAAGACAGGGGGCGCCAATTTTTGGGGCCAACGTCCTGACTTTC	CASSQRQGAPIFGANVLTF
TRBV19	TRBD2	-	12	TRBJ2-7	TGTGCCAGTAGCGCGGGAGGGCCCGAGCAGTACTTC	CASSAGGPEQYF
TRBV18	-	many	15	TRBJ2-6	TGTGCCAGCTCCCAAAGCGTTTCTGGGGCCAACGTCCTGACTTTC	CASSQSVSGANVLTF
TRBV3-1	-	many	12	TRBJ2-7	TGTGCCAGCAGTCTAAGGGGCTACGAGCAGTACTTC	CASSLRGYEQYF
TRBV7-6	-	many	13	TRBJ2-7	TGTGCCAGCAGCTTAGCGGGGCCCTACGAGCAGTACTTC	CASSLAGPYEQYF
TRBV11-1	TRBD2	-	19	TRBJ2-2	TGTGCCAGCAGCCATCCGTGGCTGGCGGGAGGTCGGAGCACCGGGGAGCTGTTTTTT	CASSHPWLAGGRSTGELFF
TRBV20-1	-	many	14	TRBJ2-7	TGCAGTGCATCCCGACCGGGCAAACGTTCCGAGCAGTACTTC	CSASRPGKRSEQYF
TRBV14	-	many	13	TRBJ1-2	TGTGCCAGCAGCCAAGGACCGTCCAATGGCTACACCTTC	CASSQGPSNGYTF
TRBV3-1	-	few	20	TRBJ2-5	TGTGCCAGCAGCCATCCTTTAACAGGGCCGACTAACTTCGACCAAGAGACCCAGTACTTC	CASSHPLTGPTNFDQETQYF
TRBV6-1	-	-	15	TRBJ1-2	TGTGCCAGCAGTGAAGCATCACAAGGACGCTATGGCTACACCTTC	CASSEASQGRYGYTF
TRBV6-5	TRBD1	many	18	TRBJ2-2	TGTGCCAGCAGTTACCCCCCCGGGGCAGGGGGCCGAACCGGGGAGCTGTTTTTT	CASSYPPGAGGRTGELFF
TRBV2	TRBD2	many	16	TRBJ2-2	TGTGTCAGCAGTGAATCGGGGACTAGTAACACCGGGGAGCTGTTTTTT	CVSSESGTSNTGELFF
TRBV11-2	-	-	13	TRBJ2-1	-	CASSWGAGNEHFF
TRBV28	-	many	15	TRBJ1-5	TGTGCCAGCGGACTCCAATTGGGGGACAATCAGCCCCAGCATTTT	CASGLQLGDNQPQHF
TRBV5-4	-	many	18	TRBJ1-2	TGTGCCAGCAGCTTGTTCATGACATACAATTCAGCTAACTATGGCTACACCTTC	CASSLFMTYNSANYGYTF
TRBV12-3/TRBV12-4	-	many	14	TRBJ2-1	TGTGCCAGCAGTTTATTCAGTGGGCTCAATGAGCAGTTCTTC	CASSLFSGLNEQFF
TRBV2	-	many	14	TRBJ2-7	TGTGCCAGCAGTTCCGGGACGCGGGCCTACGAGCAGTACTTC	CASSSGTRAYEQYF
TRBV6-2/TRBV6-3	TRBD2	many	15	TRBJ2-7	TGTGCCAGCAGTTATACGAGGACTAGCGTATACGAGCAGTACTTC	CASSYTRTSVYEQYF
TRBV30	-	-	14	TRBJ2-3	TGTGCCTGGATGGGATTTTGGAGCACATATACGCAGTATTTT	CAWMGFWSTYTQYF
TRBV9	-	-	14	TRBJ1-3	TGTGCCAGCAGCGTAGGGGAGGCTGGAAACACCATATATTTT	CASSVGEAGNTIYF
TRBV9	TRBD1	many	14	TRBJ2-2	TGTGCCAGCACCTGGGACAGCCAGGCCGGGGAGCTGTTTTTT	CASTWDSQAGELFF
TRBV20-1	TRBD1	-	12	TRBJ2-1	TGCAGTTGGACAGGGTCTTACAATGAGCAGTTCTTC	CSWTGSYNEQFF
TRBV6-1	TRBD1	many	15	TRBJ1-5	TGTGCCAGCAGTAAACCCACAGGGGGCAATCAGCCCCAGCATTTT	CASSKPTGGNQPQHF
TRBV28	-	many	12	TRBJ1-1	TGTGCCAGCAGTCCCCAGACAGCCCAAGCTTTCTTT	CASSPQTAQAFF
TRBV28	-	-	14	TRBJ1-2	TGTGCCAGCAGTAATCTTACAGGGCCCTATGGCTACACCTTC	CASSNLTGPYGYTF
TRBV28	TRBD1	few	15	TRBJ2-2	TGTGCCAGCAGGGGACAGGTCCACCGCACCGGGGATCCGTTTTTT	CASRGQVHRTGDPFF
TRBV12-3/TRBV12-4	-	-	15	TRBJ1-1	TGTGCCAGCAGGTCGCTCTCTCAGGGATTTACTGAAGCTTTCTTT	CASRSLSQGFTEAFF
TRBV28	TRBD2	many	15	TRBJ2-7	TGTGCCAGCAGTTCAACCTTAGCGGGAGGGGACGAGCAGTACTTC	CASSSTLAGGDEQYF
TRBV20-1	-	many	15	TRBJ2-4	TGCAGTGCTAGATCCCCCCCCCCGGACGTGAACATTCAGTACTTC	CSARSPPPDVNIQYF
TRBV5-4	-	-	15	TRBJ2-3	TGTGCCAGCAGCTCCCGGGGGCGCTCGCCAGATACGCAGTATTTT	CASSSRGRSPDTQYF
TRBV5-5	-	many	13	TRBJ2-2	TGTGCCAGCAGCCGGGACTGGCAAAGGGAGTTGTTTTTT	CASSRDWQRELFF
TRBV20-1	-	-	18	TRBJ1-1	TGCAGTGCTATTACGGACGTCGTTTTGGGCTCCGTGAACACTGAAGCTTTCTTT	CSAITDVVLGSVNTEAFF
TRBV19	-	few	14	TRBJ1-6	TGTGCCAGTAGTCTGGCACTAGGTGATTCACCCCTCCACTTT	CASSLALGDSPLHF
TRBV6-1	TRBD1	many	14	TRBJ1-2	TGTGCCAGCAGTGTACGGGACAGGGCCTATGGCTACACCTTC	CASSVRDRAYGYTF
TRBV3-1	-	few	12	TRBJ1-1	TGTGCCAGCAGCCAGCTTAACCGGGGAGCTTTCTTT	CASSQLNRGAFF
TRBV20-1	-	-	14	TRBJ2-7	TGCAGTGCCGGAAGACACCCGGAGTCCTACGAGCAGTACTTC	CSAGRHPESYEQYF